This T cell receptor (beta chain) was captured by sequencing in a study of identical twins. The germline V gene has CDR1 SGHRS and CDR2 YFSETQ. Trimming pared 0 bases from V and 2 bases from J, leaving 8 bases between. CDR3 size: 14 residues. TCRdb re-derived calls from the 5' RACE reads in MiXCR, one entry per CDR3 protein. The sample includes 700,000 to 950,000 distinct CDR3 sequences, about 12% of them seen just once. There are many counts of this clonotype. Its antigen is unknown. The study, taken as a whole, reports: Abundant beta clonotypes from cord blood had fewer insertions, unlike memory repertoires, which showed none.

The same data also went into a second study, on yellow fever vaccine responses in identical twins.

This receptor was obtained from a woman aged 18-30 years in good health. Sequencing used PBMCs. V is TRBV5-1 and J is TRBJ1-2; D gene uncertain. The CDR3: CASSLEAENYGYTF. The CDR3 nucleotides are TGCGCCAGCAGCTTGGAGGCAGAAAACTATGGCTACACCTTC.